This T cell receptor (beta chain) was recorded in a study of T cell changes during pregnancy in multiple sclerosis. Germline trimming cut 4 bases from V and 4 bases from J; bases unmatched to any gene: 0. This CDR3 contains 13 residues. CDR1 is SNHLY and CDR2 is FYNNEI in the germline V gene. The protocol was immunoSEQ multiplex PCR, while the TCRdb copy is restricted to in-frame clones and leaves out a portion. Of about 40,000 clones detected, approximately 90% appear once; the ten largest clones hold more than 1.4%. Sequenced sample: PBMCs (not recorded whether the cells were cultured). This rearrangement joins TRBV2 to TRBJ1-5; TRBD1 matches 8 bases. This TCR derives from a female donor with multiple sclerosis, enrolled in a pregnancy study. The CDR3 reads CASSGQGNQPQHF. Written as DNA, the CDR3 is TGTGCCAGCAGTGGACAGGGGAATCAGCCCCAGCATTTT.